A single sample gave rise to the 5 T cell receptor beta chains below, sequenced in a study of molecular identifiers for immune sequencing clone quantification (dated by TCRdb to about 2018). Preparation of the library involved PCR. Sequenced using a NextSeq 500. Using fastp at Q25 and MiXCR, TCRdb reprocessed the public reads and kept productive beta chains. For every CDR3 protein sequence, its rows merge into one entry that carries the most common genes and DNA. The sample profile shows roughly 9,800 distinct CDR3 sequences; roughly 20% of them were found once. The ten most abundant clones make up roughly 1.5% of the sample. Sequenced input: naive CD8+ T cells from blood, with Jurkat cell RNA spiked in. The sample's cell subset or site label, decoded: FACS-sorted CD8+CD4-CCR7+CD45RA+ naive T cells. These receptors were collected from a human donor in good health. Some libraries in this study had Jurkat cell RNA spiked in.

To note about this clonotype: This may stem from a read error, because a much larger clone lies one nucleotide away. The V and J genes are TRBV18 and TRBJ1-5; 9 nucleotides agree with TRBD1. In germline, CDR1 is KGHSH, CDR2 LQKENI. J was trimmed by 5 bases and V by 6 bases; bases with no gene match: 17. The CDR3 totals 18 residues. The CDR3 reads CASSDPGQGVPRYQPQHF. DNA of the CDR3: TGTGCCAGCTCGGATCCGGGACAGGGTGTGCCGAGGTATCAGCCCCAGCATTTT.

As concerns this clonotype: One end of the junction is discordant with germline, which a read error may explain. The V call is TRBV20-1, the J call TRBJ2-6; 7 bases are shared with TRBD1. The CDR3 runs to 19 residues. CDR1 is DFQATT and CDR2 is SNEGSKA in the germline V gene (reference sequence). As DNA, the CDR3 is TGCAATGCTAGACTACCCACCAGGGACAGCTACTCTGGGGCCAACGTCCTAACTTTC. This encodes CNARLPTRDSYSGANVLTF.

This clonotype was recorded a few times. The chain couples TRBV28 to TRBJ1-1; D is uncertain. The CDR3 length is 12 residues. Germline V CDR1 and CDR2: MDHEN, SYDVKM. Trimming stripped 6 bases from V and 8 bases from J, with 13 bases between. CDR3 in amino acids: CASSKDVMEAFF. The CDR3 DNA reads as TGTGCCAGCAGCAAGGACGTGATGGAAGCTTTCTTT.

This clonotype was observed a few times. The rearrangement joins TRBV7-2 to TRBJ2-2, with D perhaps TRBD1 (6 bases). Germline CDR1 SGHTA, CDR2 FQGNSA. V dropped 1 base and J dropped 3 bases, with 6 bases sitting between them. The CDR3 has 14 amino acids. CDR3: CASSLGTDTGELFF. Written as DNA, the CDR3 is TGTGCCAGCAGCTTAGGGACAGACACCGGGGAGCTGTTTTTT.

By share, this clonotype ranks as medium-sized (0.01 to 0.1%). V gene TRBV9 combines with J gene TRBJ1-1; a possible D gene is TRBD1 (5 bases). The CDR3 loop spans 13 amino acids. The germline V gene encodes CDR1 SGDLS and CDR2 YYNGEE. Trimming pared 8 bases from V and 0 bases from J, leaving 11 bases between. For the CDR3, the DNA is TGTGCCAGTGAACAGGTGTTGAACACTGAAGCTTTCTTT. Translating gives CASEQVLNTEAFF.